What follows are 6 T cell receptor beta chains derived from one specimen sequenced in a study of T cell clones after liver transplantation. Assay used: immunoSEQ multiplex PCR; TCRdb lists only in-frame clones, some missing. The repertoire holds about 120,000 clones, with approximately 90% as singletons. The sequencing here drew on CD4+ T cells from blood, taken 12 months after liver transplant. The receptors originated from a human patient who received a liver transplant. The graft donor may account for some of the T cells.

The chain uses TRBV6-1 and TRBJ2-1, with 8 bases fitting TRBD1. J lost 4 bases, V lost 4 bases, and 6 bases had no gene match. CDR3 length: 15 residues. Per germline, CDR1 MNHNS and CDR2 SASEGT. The CDR3 loop reads CASSGGRGPYNEQFF. The CDR3, as DNA: TGTGCCAGCAGTGGGGGCAGGGGGCCATACAATGAGCAGTTCTTC.

V gene TRBV30 combines with J gene TRBJ1-1; D might be TRBD1 (5 bases). V was pared by 1 base and J by 0 bases, with 9 bases between. The germline V gene has CDR1 GTSNPN and CDR2 SVGIG (reference sequence). The length of the CDR3 is 14 residues. CDR3: CAWSGGRLNTEAFF. The DNA for the CDR3 is TGTGCCTGGAGTGGGGGACGGCTGAACACTGAAGCTTTCTTT.

V and J are TRBV28 and TRBJ2-6; D is undetermined. Germline V gene sequence: CDR1 MDHEN, CDR2 SYDVKM. Trimming took 3 bases from V and 0 from J, leaving 6 bases between them. The CDR3 has 15 residues. CDR3 loop: CASSFSVSGANVLTF. CDR3 nucleotide sequence: TGTGCCAGCAGTTTTTCCGTCTCTGGGGCCAACGTCCTGACTTTC.

The chain carries TRBV6-5 and TRBJ1-1; TRBD1 aligns across 7 bases. The length of the CDR3 is 14 residues. V shed 6 bases and J 1 base; nucleotides not matched to a gene: 5. Germline-derived CDR1 and CDR2 are MNHEY and SVGAGI. This chain's CDR3 is CASRLGQANTEAFF. DNA of the CDR3: TGTGCCAGCAGACTCGGACAGGCGAACACTGAAGCTTTCTTT.

CDR3: CASPPRGTQPQHF. In DNA, the CDR3 is TGTGCCAGCCCCCCACGGGGCACCCAGCCCCAGCATTTT. The J gene is TRBJ1-5, the V gene TRBV6-1, with a weak D call TRBD1 (5 bases). Germline values: CDR1 MNHNS, CDR2 SASEGT. Trimming removed 8 bases at V and 7 bases at J, with 15 bases between. This CDR3 region has 13 residues.

This clone was recorded a few times. The chain uses TRBV11-2 and TRBJ2-7, with TRBD2 as a possible D gene (6 bases). The CDR3 spans 16 residues. In germline, CDR1 is SGHAT, CDR2 FQNNGV. V lost 2 bases to trimming and J lost 5 bases, with 19 bases between them. The CDR3 loop is CASSLNGGRILNEQYF. CDR3 coding DNA: TGTGCCAGCAGCTTAAATGGGGGGAGGATTCTGAACGAGCAGTACTTC.